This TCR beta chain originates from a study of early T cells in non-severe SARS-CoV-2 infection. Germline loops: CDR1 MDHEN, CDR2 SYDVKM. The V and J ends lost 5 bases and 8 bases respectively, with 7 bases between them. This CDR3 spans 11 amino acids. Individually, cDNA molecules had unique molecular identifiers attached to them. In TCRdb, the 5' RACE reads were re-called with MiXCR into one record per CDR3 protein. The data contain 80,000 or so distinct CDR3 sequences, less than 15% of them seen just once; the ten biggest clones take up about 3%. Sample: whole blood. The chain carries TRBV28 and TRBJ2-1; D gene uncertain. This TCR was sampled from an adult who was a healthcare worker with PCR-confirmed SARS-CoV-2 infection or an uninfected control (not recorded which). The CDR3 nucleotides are TGTGCCAGCAGTCCTTGGGATGAGCAGTTCTTC. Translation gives CASSPWDEQFF.